Following are 25 T cell receptor beta chains from one sample sequenced in a study of CD8 T cells in ankylosing spondylitis. TCRdb reprocessed the 5' RACE reads via MiXCR and lists one record per CDR3 protein. The sample records 150,000 to 200,000 distinct CDR3 sequences, roughly 31% being singletons. Material: synovial fluid, either unsorted or a sorted T cell fraction (not recorded which). These receptors all stem from a male donor with ankylosing spondylitis.

This clonotype was recorded many times. CDR3 coding DNA: TGCGCCAGCAGCTTGGGGGCTAGCGGGGGACGCACAGATACGCAGTATTTT. This encodes CASSLGASGGRTDTQYF. This sequence joins TRBV5-1 and TRBJ2-3; 10 bases are shared with TRBD2. Germline CDR1 reads SGHRS; CDR2 reads YFSETQ. V lost 0 bases, J lost 1 base, and 5 bases stayed unmatched. The CDR3 length is 17 residues.

The chain has TRBV3-1 and TRBJ1-2; 7 bases agree with TRBD1. CDR3 size: 16 residues. With 1 base clipped from V and 4 bases from J, the junction kept 9 bases outside the gene matches. CDR1 is LGHDT and CDR2 is YNNKEL in the germline V gene (reference sequence). This chain's CDR3 is CASSQGPAGGSYGYTF. DNA of the CDR3: TGTGCCAGCAGCCAAGGGCCAGCAGGGGGGAGCTATGGCTACACCTTC.

Ten or more counts support this clonotype. This sequence joins TRBV3-1 and TRBJ1-4; 7 bases agree with TRBD1. The CDR3 runs to 16 residues. The V segment lost 3 bases and the J segment 5 bases; nucleotides outside the gene matches: 9. CDR1 and CDR2 (germline): LGHDT, YNNKEL (reference sequence). Here the CDR3 DNA reads TGTGCCAGCAGCCATAGACCGGGACAGACGAATGAAAAACTGTTTTTT. Encoded protein: CASSHRPGQTNEKLFF.

The chain employs TRBV20-1 and TRBJ2-7; TRBD2 agrees at 13 bases. Germline V gene sequence: CDR1 DFQATT, CDR2 SNEGSKA (reference sequence). CDR3 length: 13 amino acids. Losses at the gene ends were 1 base for V and 9 bases for J; bases not matched to a gene: 3. CDR3 sequence: CSARGTSGSGQYF. In DNA form, the CDR3 reads TGCAGTGCTAGAGGGACTAGCGGGAGTGGGCAGTACTTC.

This clonotype came up a few times. V gene TRBV11-2 combines with J gene TRBJ1-4; TRBD1 aligns across 8 bases. CDR1 SGHAT and CDR2 FQNNGV come from the germline V gene. V lost 5 bases, J lost 8 bases, and 13 bases stayed unmatched. The CDR3 is 16 amino acids. The CDR3 reads CASSDPTGTGDEKLFF. The CDR3, as DNA: TGTGCCAGCAGCGATCCCACCGGGACAGGAGACGAAAAACTGTTTTTT. Supplemented by reference TRBV11-2 and TRBJ1-4, the full variable domain reads EAGVAQSPRYKIIEKRQSVAFWCNPISGHATLYWYQQILGQGPKLLIQFQNNGVVDDSQLPKDRFSAERLKGVDSTLKIQPAKLEDSAVYLCASSDPTGTGDEKLFFGSGTQLSVL.

The chain employs TRBV5-1 and TRBJ2-2; 8 bases agree with TRBD2. Per the germline V gene, CDR1 is SGHRS and CDR2 is YFSETQ. The CDR3 runs 16 residues. V was clipped by 4 bases and J by 4 bases; unmatched bases: 9. CDR3 in amino acids: CASSTRGAGGTGELFF. In DNA form, the CDR3 reads TGCGCCAGCAGCACCCGCGGGGCGGGAGGCACCGGGGAGCTGTTTTTT. Full variable domain (remainder filled in from reference TRBV5-1 and TRBJ2-2): KAGVTQTPRYLIKTRGQQVTLSCSPISGHRSVSWYQQTPGQGLQFLFEYFSETQRNKGNFPGRFSGRQFSNSRSEMNVSTLELGDSALYLCASSTRGAGGTGELFFGEGSRLTVL.

V usage is TRBV29-1 and J usage is TRBJ2-6; D call uncertain. The CDR3 contains 15 residues. With 5 bases removed from V and 0 bases from J, the gap between germline ends came to 11 bases. In germline, CDR1 is SQVTM, CDR2 ANQGSEA. The CDR3 DNA reads TGCAGCGTTACGTCACCCAACTCTGGGGCCAACGTCCTGACTTTC. It specifies CSVTSPNSGANVLTF.

This chain links TRBV20-1 with TRBJ2-3; D might be TRBD2 (6 bases). V lost 2 bases and J 8 bases, leaving 11 bases between the germline ends. From germline, CDR1 is DFQATT and CDR2 SNEGSKA (reference sequence). The CDR3 is 12 residues long. CDR3 sequence reads: CSARRREGTQYF. The CDR3 nucleotides are TGCAGTGCTAGAAGGCGGGAAGGTACGCAGTATTTT.

The V gene is TRBV7-9, the J gene TRBJ1-1; perhaps TRBD1 as D (5 bases). Germline V gene lookup returns CDR1 SEHNR and CDR2 FQNEAQ (reference sequence). The V gene lost 3 bases and the J gene lost 11 bases, with 13 bases spanning the gap. This CDR3 contains 12 residues. The CDR3 is CASSFEGLYAFF. CDR3 nucleotide sequence: TGTGCCAGCAGCTTCGAGGGGTTGTATGCTTTCTTT.

The rearrangement joins TRBV4-2 to TRBJ2-3, with TRBD1 matching 10 bases. Germline V gene lookup returns CDR1 LGHNA and CDR2 YNFKEQ. The CDR3 extends over 17 amino acids. V shed 1 base, J shed 1 base, and the junction held 5 bases outside the gene matches. In DNA form, the CDR3 reads TGTGCCAGCAGCCAAGCGGGAGACAGGGGGCGCACAGATACGCAGTATTTT. Translation: CASSQAGDRGRTDTQYF.

The chain couples TRBV11-2 to TRBJ2-5; 12 bases line up with TRBD2. The CDR3 runs 16 residues. V lost 7 bases and J lost 0; bases outside the gene matches: 6. Germline values: CDR1 SGHAT, CDR2 FQNNGV. CDR3 coding DNA: TGTGCCAGCACCCAGGGGACTAGCGGGCACCAAGAGACCCAGTACTTC. Its protein is CASTQGTSGHQETQYF.

This clonotype came up many times. The chain recombines TRBV27 with TRBJ1-5; D not certain. The ends were cut back, 2 bases at V and 3 bases at J, with 5 bases in the middle. Germline CDR1 is MNHEY and CDR2 is SMNVEV (reference sequence). The CDR3 loop spans 13 amino acids. CDR3 protein: CASSLVINQPQHF. In DNA form, the CDR3 reads TGTGCCAGCAGTTTAGTGATCAATCAGCCCCAGCATTTT.

V and J are TRBV24-1 and TRBJ2-6, with D unclear. The CDR3 sequence is 14 residues long. Germline V gives CDR1 KGHDR, CDR2 SFDVKD. Trimming left V 0 bases short and J 9 bases short, with 8 bases between. In DNA form, the CDR3 reads TGTGCCACCAGTGATTTGCATGATGGCAACGTCCTGACTTTC. Protein product: CATSDLHDGNVLTF.

The rearrangement links TRBV20-1 to TRBJ2-7; 10 nucleotides agree with TRBD1. After removal of 5 bases from V and 4 bases from J, the junction contained 2 bases not matched to a gene. The CDR3 spans 12 residues. Germline values: CDR1 DFQATT, CDR2 SNEGSKA (reference sequence). CDR3 region: CSAQDRGYEQYF. Here the CDR3 DNA reads TGCAGTGCTCAGGACAGGGGGTACGAGCAGTACTTC.

The J gene is TRBJ2-3, the V gene TRBV4-1; D is possibly TRBD2 (6 bases). Germline CDR1 is MGHRA and CDR2 is YSYEKL. Trimming took off 4 bases at V and 2 bases at J, with 7 bases between the two ends. The CDR3 length is 13 residues. The CDR3 sequence: CASSRLDTDTQYF. For the CDR3, the DNA is TGCGCCAGCAGCCGACTAGACACAGATACGCAGTATTTT.

This clonotype was recorded a few times. V gene TRBV4-2 combines with J gene TRBJ2-7, with D tentatively TRBD1 (5 bases). The V gene's germline CDR1 is LGHNA and CDR2 YNFKEQ. V lost 0 bases, J lost 4 bases, and 13 bases lay in between. This CDR3 comprises 15 residues. The CDR3 nucleotides are TGTGCCAGCAGCCAAGAGGCTTCAGGGATATACGAGCAGTACTTC. It specifies CASSQEASGIYEQYF.

Ten or more counts support this clonotype. This rearrangement joins TRBV7-9 to TRBJ1-2; the D gene is possibly TRBD1 (6 bases). V was cut by 4 bases and J by 8 bases, with 17 bases left in between. This CDR3 comprises 14 residues. Germline assignment: CDR1 SEHNR and CDR2 FQNEAQ (reference sequence). The CDR3 sequence is CASSWGGAPRGYTF. DNA of the CDR3: TGTGCCAGCAGCTGGGGGGGGGCGCCTCGAGGCTACACCTTC.

The chain combines TRBV20-1 with TRBJ1-1; D call uncertain. Between the trimmed V and J ends, which lost 5 bases and 0 bases, there was a span of 13 bases. The CDR3 contains 14 residues. Germline loops: CDR1 DFQATT, CDR2 SNEGSKA (reference sequence). CDR3 sequence: CSASTSPMNTEAFF. The CDR3 region has the DNA TGCAGTGCTTCGACAAGCCCCATGAACACTGAAGCTTTCTTT.

This rearrangement joins TRBV7-9 to TRBJ2-3; D remains ambiguous. Trimming removed 5 bases at V and 6 bases at J, with 6 bases between. This CDR3 has 11 amino acids. Germline assignment: CDR1 SEHNR and CDR2 FQNEAQ (reference sequence). The CDR3 region is CASSRPDTQYF. The CDR3 DNA is TGTGCCAGCAGCCGTCCGGATACGCAGTATTTT.

The CDR3 here is CAWSFNEKLFF. The CDR3 region has the DNA TGTGCCTGGAGTTTTAATGAAAAACTGTTTTTT. The V gene is TRBV30, the J gene TRBJ1-4; D is uncertain. In germline, CDR1 is GTSNPN, CDR2 SVGIG (reference sequence). V was cut by 2 bases and J by 4 bases, with 2 bases left in between. The CDR3 is 11 amino acids.

This clonotype was observed a handful of times. This chain links TRBV20-1 with TRBJ1-6, with D maybe TRBD1 (6 bases). The V gene lost 0 bases and the J gene lost 5 bases, with 14 bases spanning the gap. The CDR3 totals 16 residues. Germline CDR1 and CDR2: DFQATT and SNEGSKA (reference sequence). For the CDR3, the DNA is TGCAGTGCTAGAGATGGGGGGCGCGGGGATAATTCACCCCTCCACTTT. The encoded protein is CSARDGGRGDNSPLHF.

The chain is built from TRBV24-1 and TRBJ2-7; TRBD1 or TRBD2 may be the D gene (5 bases each). CDR1 and CDR2 (germline): KGHDR, SFDVKD. This CDR3 has 13 amino acids. V was trimmed by 3 bases and J by 1 base, leaving 6 bases between them. DNA for the CDR3: TGTGCCACCAGTGATGGGGGATCCTACGAGCAGTACTTC. Protein: CATSDGGSYEQYF.

This clonotype was seen many times. V and J are TRBV14 and TRBJ2-4; TRBD1 agrees at 7 bases. This CDR3 is 16 amino acids long. J was trimmed by 2 bases and V by 1 base; bases with no gene match: 5. Germline loops: CDR1 SGHDN, CDR2 FVKESK. CDR3: CASSQGTGVSKNIQYF. CDR3 in DNA: TGTGCCAGCAGCCAAGGCACAGGGGTTTCCAAAAACATTCAGTACTTC.

The chain recombines TRBV28 with TRBJ1-2; D remains unclear. The CDR3 is 15 residues long. The germline gives CDR1 MDHEN, CDR2 SYDVKM. Trimming took 3 bases from V and 5 from J, leaving 16 bases between them. Here the CDR3 reads CASSLTYPIGYGYTF. DNA for the CDR3: TGTGCCAGCAGTTTGACATACCCCATCGGATATGGCTACACCTTC.

This chain's CDR3 is CASSAVASGGADTQYF. The CDR3 coding sequence is TGTGCCAGCAGCGCGGTGGCTAGCGGGGGGGCAGATACGCAGTATTTT. The chain links TRBV4-2 to TRBJ2-3, with 12 bases identical to TRBD2. CDR3 length: 16 amino acids. CDR1 and CDR2 (germline): LGHNA, YNFKEQ. Losses at the gene ends were 5 bases for V and 4 bases for J; bases not matched to a gene: 7.